Below, one TCR beta chain is given with its context. Trimming removed 3 bases from V and 0 bases from J; junction bases left unmatched: 2. CDR3 length: 14 residues. Germline-derived CDR1 and CDR2 are MNHEY and SVGAGI. This entry belongs to a study of OX40 agonist ivuxolimab in advanced cancers. In the study overall: Patients were dosed intravenously with ivuxolimab at 0.01 to 10 mg/kg every 2 weeks.

Profiling relied on immunoSEQ multiplex PCR, and the TCRdb table lists in-frame clones only, not all of them. This sample has tens of thousands of clones, with around 90% found just once. The chain links TRBV6-5 to TRBJ2-7; 7 bases map to TRBD1. Source: CD4+ or CD8+ T cells sorted from blood, taken in a trial of the OX40 agonist ivuxolimab. The receptor's source is an adult with an advanced solid tumor such as melanoma, head and neck, liver or kidney cancer. The CDR3 region is CASSYGDSSYEQYF. The CDR3 DNA follows: TGTGCCAGCAGTTATGGGGACAGCTCCTACGAGCAGTACTTC.